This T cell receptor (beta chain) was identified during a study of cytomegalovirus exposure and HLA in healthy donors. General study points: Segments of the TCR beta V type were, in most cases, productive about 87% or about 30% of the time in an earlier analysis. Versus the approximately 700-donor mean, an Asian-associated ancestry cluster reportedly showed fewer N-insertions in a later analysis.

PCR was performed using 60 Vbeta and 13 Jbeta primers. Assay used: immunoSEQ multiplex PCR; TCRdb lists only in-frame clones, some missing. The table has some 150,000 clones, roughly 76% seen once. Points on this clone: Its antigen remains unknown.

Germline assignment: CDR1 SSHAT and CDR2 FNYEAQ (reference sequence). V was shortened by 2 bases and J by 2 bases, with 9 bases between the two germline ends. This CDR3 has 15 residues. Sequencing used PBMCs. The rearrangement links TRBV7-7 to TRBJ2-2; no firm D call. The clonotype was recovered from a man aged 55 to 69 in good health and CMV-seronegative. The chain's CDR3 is CASSLSVGNTGELFF. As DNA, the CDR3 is TGTGCCAGCAGCTTATCTGTCGGTAACACCGGGGAGCTGTTTTTT.